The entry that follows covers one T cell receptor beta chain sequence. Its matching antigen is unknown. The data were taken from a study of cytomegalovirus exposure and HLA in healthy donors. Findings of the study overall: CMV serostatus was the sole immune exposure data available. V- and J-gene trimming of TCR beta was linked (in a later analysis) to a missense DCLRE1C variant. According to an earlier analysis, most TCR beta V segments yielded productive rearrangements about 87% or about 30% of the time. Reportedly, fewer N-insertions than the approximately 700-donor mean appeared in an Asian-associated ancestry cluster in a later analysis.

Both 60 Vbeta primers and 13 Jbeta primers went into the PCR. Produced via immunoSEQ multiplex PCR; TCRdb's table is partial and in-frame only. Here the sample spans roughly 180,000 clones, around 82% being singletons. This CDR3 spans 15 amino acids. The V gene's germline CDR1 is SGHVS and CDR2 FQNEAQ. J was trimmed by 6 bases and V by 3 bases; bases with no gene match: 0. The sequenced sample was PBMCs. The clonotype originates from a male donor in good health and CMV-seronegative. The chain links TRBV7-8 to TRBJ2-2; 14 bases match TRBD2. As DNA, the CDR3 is TGTGCCAGCAGCTTGACTAGCGGGGGGGCCGGGGAGCTGTTTTTT. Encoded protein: CASSLTSGGAGELFF.